The present T cell receptor (beta chain) was sequenced within a study of CD4 T cells in relation to SARS-CoV-2 and coronaviruses. Broader study findings: Crossreactive clones expanded significantly less to SARS-CoV-2 than monoreactive clones.

Profiled with immunoSEQ multiplex PCR; TCRdb holds only in-frame clones, not every one. The table lists roughly 71,000 clones, over 70% of them singletons. J gave up 2 bases and V 6 bases, and 3 bases lay outside the gene matches. The CDR3 is 14 amino acids. Germline-derived CDR1 and CDR2 are SGHDN and FVKESK. Before the COVID-19 pandemic, during about 2011-2019, CD4+ T cells were taken from unexposed donors. As for this clone: Antigen: not known.

The sequencing input was memory CD4+ T cells from PBMCs. The gene calls are TRBV14 and TRBJ1-2; TRBD1 aligns across 10 bases. The clonotype originates from a human donor in good health. CDR3 amino acids: CASSADRGNYGYTF. The DNA for the CDR3 is TGTGCCAGCAGTGCGGACAGGGGGAACTATGGCTACACCTTC.